Each of the 5 T cell receptor beta chains below was sequenced from the same sample in a study of blood T cell repertoires in COVID-19. Data came from immunoSEQ multiplex PCR; TCRdb stores just in-frame clones and leaves some out. This sample yields about 40,000 clones, of which 89% are seen a single time; roughly a sixth belongs to the top ten. Source material: peripheral blood. The receptors come from a man between 70 and 80 years old with active COVID-19.

J is TRBJ2-3 and V is TRBV9; TRBD2 matches 7 bases. Germline V gives CDR1 SGDLS, CDR2 YYNGEE. The V gene end was trimmed by 0 bases and the J gene end by 7 bases; junction bases not matched to a gene: 5. The length of the CDR3 is 14 residues. The CDR3 loop reads CASSVGLAENTQYF. CDR3 coding DNA: TGTGCCAGCAGCGTAGGCCTAGCGGAGAATACGCAGTATTTT.

This clone has a single count. This chain connects TRBV5-1 to TRBJ2-3; possible D gene TRBD2, 6 bases. There are 14 residues in the CDR3. CDR1 is SGHRS, CDR2 YFSETQ, per germline. Trimming took 4 bases from V and 3 from J, leaving 12 bases between them. In DNA form, the CDR3 reads TGCGCCAGCAGCCTTGAGACTAGGACAGATACGCAGTATTTT. Protein sequence: CASSLETRTDTQYF.

V is TRBV7-2 and J is TRBJ1-2; perhaps TRBD1 as D (5 bases). CDR1 and CDR2 from the germline V gene are SGHTA and FQGNSA. The CDR3 spans 12 residues. The V end was cut by 5 bases, the J end by 4 bases, with 8 bases between. The CDR3 protein is CASSRQRYGYTF. The CDR3 bases are TGTGCCAGCAGCCGACAGCGCTATGGCTACACCTTC.

This chain links TRBV6-2 or TRBV6-3 with TRBJ1-1; 9 bases fit TRBD1. This CDR3 spans 16 amino acids. Trimming removed 6 bases from V and 3 bases from J; junction bases left unmatched: 11. Looked up from germline, CDR1 is MNHEY and CDR2 is SVGEGT. The DNA of the CDR3 is TGTGCCAGCAGCCCCGTCGCTGGACAGGGGTACACTGAAGCTTTCTTT. Protein sequence: CASSPVAGQGYTEAFF.

The genes are TRBV12-1 and TRBJ2-2; TRBD2 reflects the table's D call only, with no check against the DNA. TRBV12-1 is a pseudogene segment. This CDR3 has 19 amino acids. CDR3 sequence reads: CASSFIFGLRIQNTGELFF. CDR3 DNA: TGTGCCAGCAGCTTTATATTCGGACTACGGATCCAGAACACCGGGGAGCTGTTTTTT.